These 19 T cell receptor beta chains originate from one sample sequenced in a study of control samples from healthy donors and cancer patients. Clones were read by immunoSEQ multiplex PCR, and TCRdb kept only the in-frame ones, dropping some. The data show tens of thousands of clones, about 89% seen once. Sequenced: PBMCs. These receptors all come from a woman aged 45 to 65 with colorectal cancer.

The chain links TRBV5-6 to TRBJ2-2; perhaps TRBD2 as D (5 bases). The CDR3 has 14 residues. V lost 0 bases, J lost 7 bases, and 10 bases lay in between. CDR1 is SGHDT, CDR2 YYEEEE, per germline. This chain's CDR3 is CASSLAGSGGELFF. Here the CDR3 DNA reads TGTGCCAGCAGCTTGGCGGGGAGTGGCGGGGAGCTGTTTTTT.

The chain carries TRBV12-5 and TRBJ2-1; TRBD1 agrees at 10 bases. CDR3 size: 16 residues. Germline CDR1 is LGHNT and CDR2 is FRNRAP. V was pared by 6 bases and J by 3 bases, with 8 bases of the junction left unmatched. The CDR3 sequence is CASGSARTGGYNEQFF. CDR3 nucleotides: TGTGCTAGTGGCTCAGCCCGGACAGGGGGCTACAATGAGCAGTTCTTC.

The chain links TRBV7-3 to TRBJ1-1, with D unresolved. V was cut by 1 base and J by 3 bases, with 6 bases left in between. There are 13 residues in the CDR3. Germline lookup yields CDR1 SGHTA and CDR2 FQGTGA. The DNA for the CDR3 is TGTGCCAGCAGCTTAAATCGGGACACTGAAGCTTTCTTT. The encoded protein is CASSLNRDTEAFF.

The CDR3 nucleotides are TGTGCCAGCAGCTTGATGGGTTTTTCACCCCTCCACTTT. Its protein product is CASSLMGFSPLHF. The rearrangement uses TRBV5-6 and TRBJ1-6, with D unclear. The CDR3 is 13 amino acids. The ends were cut back, 1 base at V and 9 bases at J, with 8 bases in the middle. Germline CDR1 SGHDT, CDR2 YYEEEE. Using reference TRBV5-6 and TRBJ1-6 for the parts outside the CDR3, the full variable domain is DAGVTQSPTHLIKTRGQQVTLRCSPKSGHDTVSWYQQALGQGPQFIFQYYEEEERQRGNFPDRFSGHQFPNYSSELNVNALLLGDSALYLCASSLMGFSPLHFGNGTRLTVT.

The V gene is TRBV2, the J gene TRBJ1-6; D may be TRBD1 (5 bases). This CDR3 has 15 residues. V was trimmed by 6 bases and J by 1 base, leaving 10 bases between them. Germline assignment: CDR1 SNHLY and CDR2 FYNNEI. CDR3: CASRMGVSYNSPLHF. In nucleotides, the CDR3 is TGTGCCAGCAGGATGGGGGTGTCCTATAATTCACCCCTCCACTTT.

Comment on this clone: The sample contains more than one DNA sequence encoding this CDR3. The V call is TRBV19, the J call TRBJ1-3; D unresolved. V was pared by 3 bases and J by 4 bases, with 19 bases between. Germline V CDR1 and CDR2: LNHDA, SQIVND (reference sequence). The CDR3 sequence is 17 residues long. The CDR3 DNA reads TGTGCCAGTAGTATCGTTTGGCCTCCCCTGGCGGGAAACACCATATATTTT. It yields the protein CASSIVWPPLAGNTIYF. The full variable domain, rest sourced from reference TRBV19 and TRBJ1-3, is DGGITQSPKYLFRKEGQNVTLSCEQNLNHDAMYWYRQDPGQGLRLIYYSQIVNDFQKGDIAEGYSVSREKKESFPLTVTSAQKNPTAFYLCASSIVWPPLAGNTIYFGEGSWLTVV.

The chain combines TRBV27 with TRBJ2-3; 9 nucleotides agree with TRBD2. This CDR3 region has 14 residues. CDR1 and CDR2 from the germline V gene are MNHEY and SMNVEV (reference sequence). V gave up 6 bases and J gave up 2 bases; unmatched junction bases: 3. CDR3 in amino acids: CASRAGGYTDTQYF. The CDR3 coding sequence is TGTGCCAGCAGAGCGGGGGGTTACACAGATACGCAGTATTTT.

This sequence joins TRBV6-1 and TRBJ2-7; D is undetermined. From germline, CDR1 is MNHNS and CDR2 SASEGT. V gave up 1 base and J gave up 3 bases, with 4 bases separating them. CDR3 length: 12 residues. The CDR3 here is CASSEGNYEQYV. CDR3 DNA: TGTGCCAGCAGTGAAGGGAACTACGAGCAGTACGTC.

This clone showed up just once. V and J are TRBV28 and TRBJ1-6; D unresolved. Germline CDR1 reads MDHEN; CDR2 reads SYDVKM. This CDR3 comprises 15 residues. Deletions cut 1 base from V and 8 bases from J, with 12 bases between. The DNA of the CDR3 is TGTGCCAGCAGTTTATATACTAGTGGGGATTCACCCCTCCACTTT. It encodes CASSLYTSGDSPLHF.

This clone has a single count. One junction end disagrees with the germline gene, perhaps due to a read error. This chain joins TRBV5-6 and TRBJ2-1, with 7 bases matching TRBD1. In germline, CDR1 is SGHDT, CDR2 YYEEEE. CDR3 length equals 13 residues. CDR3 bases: TGTGCCAGCAGCTTGCTGGGCAGACAGGGTGTGCTCTTC. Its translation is CASSLLGRQGVLF.

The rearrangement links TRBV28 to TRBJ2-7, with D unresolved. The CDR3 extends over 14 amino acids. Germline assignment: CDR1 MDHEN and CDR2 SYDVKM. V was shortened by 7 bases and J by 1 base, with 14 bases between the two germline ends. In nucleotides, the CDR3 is TGTGCCAGCACCACCCGAAGGGATTCCTACGAGCAGTACGTC. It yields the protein CASTTRRDSYEQYV.

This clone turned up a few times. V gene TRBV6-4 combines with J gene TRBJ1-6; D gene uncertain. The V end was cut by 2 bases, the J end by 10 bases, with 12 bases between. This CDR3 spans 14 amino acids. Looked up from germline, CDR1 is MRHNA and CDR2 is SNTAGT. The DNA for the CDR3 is TGTGCCAGCAGTGACGGGGAGTCGGGCTCACCCCTCCACTTT. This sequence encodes CASSDGESGSPLHF.

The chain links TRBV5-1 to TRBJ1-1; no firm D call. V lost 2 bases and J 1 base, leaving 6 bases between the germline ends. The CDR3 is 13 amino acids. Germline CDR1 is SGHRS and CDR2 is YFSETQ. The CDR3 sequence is CASSFGANTEAFF. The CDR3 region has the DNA TGCGCCAGCAGCTTCGGTGCGAACACTGAAGCTTTCTTT.

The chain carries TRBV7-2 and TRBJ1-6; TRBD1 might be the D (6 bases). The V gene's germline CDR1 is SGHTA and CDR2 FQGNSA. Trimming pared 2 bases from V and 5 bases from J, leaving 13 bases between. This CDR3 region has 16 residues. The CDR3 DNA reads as TGTGCCAGCAGCTTATGGGGGCGCGCCAATAATTCACCCCTCCACTTT. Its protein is CASSLWGRANNSPLHF.

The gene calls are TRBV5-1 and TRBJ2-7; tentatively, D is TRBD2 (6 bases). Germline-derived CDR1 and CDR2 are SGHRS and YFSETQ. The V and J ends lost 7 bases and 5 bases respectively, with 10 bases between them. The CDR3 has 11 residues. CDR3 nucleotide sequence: TGCGCCAGCTCTTGGGGGGACGAGCAGTACGTC. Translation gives CASSWGDEQYV.

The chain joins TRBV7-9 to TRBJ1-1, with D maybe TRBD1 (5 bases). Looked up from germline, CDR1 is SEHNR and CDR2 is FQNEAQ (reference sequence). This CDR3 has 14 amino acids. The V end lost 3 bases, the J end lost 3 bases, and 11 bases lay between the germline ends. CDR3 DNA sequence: TGTGCCAGCAGCTTCGGGGACTTGGACACTGAAGCTTTCTTT. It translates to CASSFGDLDTEAFF. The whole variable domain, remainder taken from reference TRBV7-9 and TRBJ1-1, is DTGVSQNPRHKITKRGQNVTFRCDPISEHNRLYWYRQTLGQGPEFLTYFQNEAQLEKSRLLSDRFSAERPKGSFSTLEIQRTEQGDSAMYLCASSFGDLDTEAFFGQGTRLTVV.

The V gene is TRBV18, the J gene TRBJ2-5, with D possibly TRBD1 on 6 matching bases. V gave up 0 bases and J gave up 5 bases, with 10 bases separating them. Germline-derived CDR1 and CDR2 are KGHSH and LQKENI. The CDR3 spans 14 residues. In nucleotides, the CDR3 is TGTGCCAGCTCACCACCCACAGGGTTCGAGACCCAGTACTTC. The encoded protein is CASSPPTGFETQYF.

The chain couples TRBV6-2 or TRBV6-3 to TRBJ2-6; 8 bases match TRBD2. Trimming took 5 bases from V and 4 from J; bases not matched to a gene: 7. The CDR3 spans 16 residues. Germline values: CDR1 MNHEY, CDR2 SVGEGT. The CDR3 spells CASSHGLAFGANVLTF. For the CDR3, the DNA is TGTGCCAGCAGTCACGGACTAGCTTTCGGGGCCAACGTCCTGACTTTC.

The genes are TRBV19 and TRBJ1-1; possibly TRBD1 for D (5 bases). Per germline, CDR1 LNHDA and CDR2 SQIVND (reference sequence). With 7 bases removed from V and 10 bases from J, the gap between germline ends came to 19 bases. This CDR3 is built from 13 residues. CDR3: CASNQGSSAGAFF. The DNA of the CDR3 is TGTGCCAGTAATCAGGGATCTTCCGCTGGAGCTTTCTTT.